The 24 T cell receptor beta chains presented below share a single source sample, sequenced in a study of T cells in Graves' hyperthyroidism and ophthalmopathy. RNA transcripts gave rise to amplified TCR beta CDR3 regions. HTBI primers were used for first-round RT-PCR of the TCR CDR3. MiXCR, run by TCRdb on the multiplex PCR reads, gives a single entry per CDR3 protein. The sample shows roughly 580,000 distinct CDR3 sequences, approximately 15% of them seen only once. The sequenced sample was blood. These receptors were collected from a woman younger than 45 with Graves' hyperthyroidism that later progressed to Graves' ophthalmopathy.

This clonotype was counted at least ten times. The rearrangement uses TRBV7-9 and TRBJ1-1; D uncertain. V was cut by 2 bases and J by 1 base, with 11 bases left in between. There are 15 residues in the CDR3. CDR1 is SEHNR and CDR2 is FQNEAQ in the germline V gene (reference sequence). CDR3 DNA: TGTGCCAGCAGCTTAATAGCAAGTAAGAACACTGAAGCTTTCTTT. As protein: CASSLIASKNTEAFF.

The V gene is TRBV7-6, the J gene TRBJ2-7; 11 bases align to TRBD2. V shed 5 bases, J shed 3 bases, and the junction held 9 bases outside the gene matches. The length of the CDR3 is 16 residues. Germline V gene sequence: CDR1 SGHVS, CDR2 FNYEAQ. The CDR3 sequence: CASSPYSLAGDYEQYF. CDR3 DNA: TGTGCCAGCAGCCCCTACTCACTAGCGGGGGACTACGAGCAGTACTTC. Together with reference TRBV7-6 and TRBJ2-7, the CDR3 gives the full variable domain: GAGVSQSPRYKVTKRGQDVALRCDPISGHVSLYWYRQALGQGPEFLTYFNYEAQQDKSGLPNDRFSAERPEGSISTLTIQRTEQRDSAMYRCASSPYSLAGDYEQYFGPGTRLTVT.

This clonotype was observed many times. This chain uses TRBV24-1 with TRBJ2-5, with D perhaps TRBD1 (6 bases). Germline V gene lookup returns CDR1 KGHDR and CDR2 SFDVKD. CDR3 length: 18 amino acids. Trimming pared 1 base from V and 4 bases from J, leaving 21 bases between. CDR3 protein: CATSDLKGPGAGGETQYF. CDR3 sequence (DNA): TGTGCCACCAGTGATTTAAAGGGGCCAGGGGCCGGTGGAGAGACCCAGTACTTC.

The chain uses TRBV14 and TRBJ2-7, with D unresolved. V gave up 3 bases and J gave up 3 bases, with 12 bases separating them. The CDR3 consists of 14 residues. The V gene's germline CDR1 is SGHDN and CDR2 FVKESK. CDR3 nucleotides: TGTGCCAGCAGCCACCCCGAGGTGTTCTACGAGCAGTACTTC. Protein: CASSHPEVFYEQYF. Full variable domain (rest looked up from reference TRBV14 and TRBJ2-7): EAGVTQFPSHSVIEKGQTVTLRCDPISGHDNLYWYRRVMGKEIKFLLHFVKESKQDESGMPNNRFLAERTGGTYSTLKVQPAELEDSGVYFCASSHPEVFYEQYFGPGTRLTVT.

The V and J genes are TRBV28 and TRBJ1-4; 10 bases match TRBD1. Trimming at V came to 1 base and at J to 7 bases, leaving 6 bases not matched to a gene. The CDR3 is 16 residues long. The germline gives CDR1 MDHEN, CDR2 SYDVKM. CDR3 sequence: CASSLYRDRGGEKLFF. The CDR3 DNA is TGTGCCAGCAGTTTATACCGGGACAGGGGAGGTGAAAAACTGTTTTTT.

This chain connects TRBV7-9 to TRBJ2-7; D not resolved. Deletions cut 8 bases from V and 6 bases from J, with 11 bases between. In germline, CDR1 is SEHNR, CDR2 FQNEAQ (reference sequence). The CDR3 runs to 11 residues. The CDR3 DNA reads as TGTGCCAGCGTCTACGGGCTCGAGCAGTACTTC. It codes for CASVYGLEQYF.

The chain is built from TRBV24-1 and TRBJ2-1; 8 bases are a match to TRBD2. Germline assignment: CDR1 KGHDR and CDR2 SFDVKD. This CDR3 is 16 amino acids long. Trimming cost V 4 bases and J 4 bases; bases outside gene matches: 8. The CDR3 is CATSDRSSGRYNEQFF. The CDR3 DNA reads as TGTGCCACCAGTGACCGATCTAGCGGGCGGTACAATGAGCAGTTCTTC.

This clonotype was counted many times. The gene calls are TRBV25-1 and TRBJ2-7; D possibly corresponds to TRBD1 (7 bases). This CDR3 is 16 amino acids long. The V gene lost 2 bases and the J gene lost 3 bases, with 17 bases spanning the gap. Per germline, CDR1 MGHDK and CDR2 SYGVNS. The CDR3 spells CASSERGGTAHYEQYF. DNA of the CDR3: TGTGCCAGCAGTGAAAGGGGCGGGACAGCACACTACGAGCAGTACTTC.

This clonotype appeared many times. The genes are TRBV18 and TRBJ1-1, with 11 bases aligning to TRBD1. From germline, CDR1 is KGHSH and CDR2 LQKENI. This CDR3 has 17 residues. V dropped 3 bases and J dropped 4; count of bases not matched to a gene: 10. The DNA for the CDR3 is TGTGCCAGCTCACCCTCTAGGACAGGGGGCAGGAGCACTGAAGCTTTCTTT. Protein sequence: CASSPSRTGGRSTEAFF.

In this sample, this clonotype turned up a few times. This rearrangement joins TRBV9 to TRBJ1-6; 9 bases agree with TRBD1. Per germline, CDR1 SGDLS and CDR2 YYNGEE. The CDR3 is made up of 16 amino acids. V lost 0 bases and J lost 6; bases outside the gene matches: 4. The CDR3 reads CASSVVADRGNSPLHF. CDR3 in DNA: TGTGCCAGCAGCGTAGTAGCGGACAGGGGTAATTCACCCCTCCACTTT.

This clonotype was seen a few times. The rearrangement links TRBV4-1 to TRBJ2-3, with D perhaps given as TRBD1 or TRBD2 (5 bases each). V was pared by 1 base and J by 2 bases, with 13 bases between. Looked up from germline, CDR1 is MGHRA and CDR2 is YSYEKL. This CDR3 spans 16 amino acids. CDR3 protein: CASSQVPGAFTDTQYF. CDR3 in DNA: TGCGCCAGCAGCCAAGTCCCCGGGGCCTTCACAGATACGCAGTATTTT.

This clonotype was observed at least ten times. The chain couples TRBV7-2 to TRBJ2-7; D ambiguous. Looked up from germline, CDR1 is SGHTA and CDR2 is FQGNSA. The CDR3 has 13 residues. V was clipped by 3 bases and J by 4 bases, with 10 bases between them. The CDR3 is CASSFSAVYEQYF. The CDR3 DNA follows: TGTGCCAGCAGCTTCTCGGCGGTGTACGAGCAGTACTTC.

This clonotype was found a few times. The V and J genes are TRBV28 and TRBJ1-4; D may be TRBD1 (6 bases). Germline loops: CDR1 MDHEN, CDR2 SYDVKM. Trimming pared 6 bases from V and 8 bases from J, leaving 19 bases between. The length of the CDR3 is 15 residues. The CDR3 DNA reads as TGTGCCAGCAGACCTACAGGGTCACAAGCGGAAAAACTGTTTTTT. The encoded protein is CASRPTGSQAEKLFF.

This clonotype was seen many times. The CDR3 DNA sequence: TGTGCCAGCAGTTCGGGACAGAGCCATTCAGATACGCAGTATTTT. It specifies CASSSGQSHSDTQYF. The V gene is TRBV28, the J gene TRBJ2-3; TRBD1 matches at 7 bases. CDR3 length equals 15 residues. Germline V gives CDR1 MDHEN, CDR2 SYDVKM. Losses at the gene ends were 4 bases for V and 4 bases for J; bases not matched to a gene: 8. Variable domain in full (rest from reference TRBV28 and TRBJ2-3): DVKVTQSSRYLVKRTGEKVFLECVQDMDHENMFWYRQDPGLGLRLIYFSYDVKMKEKGDIPEGYSVSREKKERFSLILESASTNQTSMYLCASSSGQSHSDTQYFGPGTRLTVL.

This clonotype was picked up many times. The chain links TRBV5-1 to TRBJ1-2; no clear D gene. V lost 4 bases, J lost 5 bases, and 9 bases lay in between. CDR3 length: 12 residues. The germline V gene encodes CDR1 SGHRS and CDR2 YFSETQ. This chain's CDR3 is CASSRDGYGYTF. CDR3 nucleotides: TGCGCCAGCAGCCGAGACGGTTATGGCTACACCTTC.

The CDR3 here is CASSYQEKGTYEQYF. DNA of the CDR3: TGTGCCAGCAGTTATCAGGAGAAGGGTACCTACGAGCAGTACTTC. The chain recombines TRBV6-1 with TRBJ2-7; D gene ambiguous. The CDR3 covers 15 residues. Deletions cut 5 bases from V and 2 bases from J, with 16 bases between. Germline V gene lookup returns CDR1 MNHNS and CDR2 SASEGT.

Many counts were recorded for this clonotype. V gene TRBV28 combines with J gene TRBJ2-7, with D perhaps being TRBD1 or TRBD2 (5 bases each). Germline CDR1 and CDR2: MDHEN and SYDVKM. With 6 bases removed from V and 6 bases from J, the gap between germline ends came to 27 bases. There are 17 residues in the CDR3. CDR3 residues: CASSPGRNNPLASEQYF. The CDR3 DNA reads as TGTGCCAGCAGCCCGGGACGTAATAACCCCCTCGCCAGCGAGCAGTACTTC. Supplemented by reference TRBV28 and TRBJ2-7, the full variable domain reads DVKVTQSSRYLVKRTGEKVFLECVQDMDHENMFWYRQDPGLGLRLIYFSYDVKMKEKGDIPEGYSVSREKKERFSLILESASTNQTSMYLCASSPGRNNPLASEQYFGPGTRLTVT.

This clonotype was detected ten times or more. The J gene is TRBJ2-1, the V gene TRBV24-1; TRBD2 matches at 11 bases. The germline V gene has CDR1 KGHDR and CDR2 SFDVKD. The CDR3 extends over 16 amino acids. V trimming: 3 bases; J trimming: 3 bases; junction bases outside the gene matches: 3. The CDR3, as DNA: TGTGCCACCAGTGATCAGGGACTAGCGGACTACAATGAGCAGTTCTTC. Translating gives CATSDQGLADYNEQFF.

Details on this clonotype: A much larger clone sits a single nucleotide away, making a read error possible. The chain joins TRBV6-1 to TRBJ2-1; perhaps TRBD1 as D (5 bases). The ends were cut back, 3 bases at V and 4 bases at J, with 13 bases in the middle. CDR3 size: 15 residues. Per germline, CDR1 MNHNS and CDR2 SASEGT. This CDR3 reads CASSESGQQYNEQFF. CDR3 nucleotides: TGTGCCAGCAGTGAGTCCGGACAACAATACAATGAGCAGTTCTTC.

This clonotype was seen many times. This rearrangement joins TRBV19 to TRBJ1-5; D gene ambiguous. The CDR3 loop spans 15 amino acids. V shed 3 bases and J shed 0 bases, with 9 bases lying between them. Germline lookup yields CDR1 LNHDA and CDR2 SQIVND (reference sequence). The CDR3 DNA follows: TGTGCCAGTAGTATTCTCGTAGATAGCAATCAGCCCCAGCATTTT. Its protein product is CASSILVDSNQPQHF.

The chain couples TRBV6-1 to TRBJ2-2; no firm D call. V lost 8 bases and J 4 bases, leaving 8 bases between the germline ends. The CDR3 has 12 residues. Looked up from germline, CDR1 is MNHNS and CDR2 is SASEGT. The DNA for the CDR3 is TGTGCCAGCGCCGTGAGCACCGGGGAGCTGTTTTTT. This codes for CASAVSTGELFF.

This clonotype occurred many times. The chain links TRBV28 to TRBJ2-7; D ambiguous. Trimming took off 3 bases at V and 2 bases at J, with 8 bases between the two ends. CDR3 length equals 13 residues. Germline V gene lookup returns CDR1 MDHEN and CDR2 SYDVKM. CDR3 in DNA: TGTGCCAGCAGTTTGGCCGTTGCCTACGAGCAGTACTTC. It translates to CASSLAVAYEQYF.

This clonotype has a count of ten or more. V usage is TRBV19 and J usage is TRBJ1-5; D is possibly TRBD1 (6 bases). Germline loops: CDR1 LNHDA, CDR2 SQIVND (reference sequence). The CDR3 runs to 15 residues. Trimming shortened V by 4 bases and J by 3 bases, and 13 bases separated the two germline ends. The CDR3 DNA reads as TGTGCCAGTAGTACCCCAGGGGAAGTCAATCAGCCCCAGCATTTT. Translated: CASSTPGEVNQPQHF.

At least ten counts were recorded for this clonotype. Here the CDR3 reads CASRQGDGKLFF. CDR3 DNA sequence: TGTGCCAGCAGACAGGGTGACGGTAAACTGTTTTTT. This chain links TRBV12-3 or TRBV12-4 with TRBJ1-4; D perhaps matches TRBD1 (6 bases). Trimming removed 6 bases at V and 11 bases at J, with 13 bases between. This CDR3 spans 12 amino acids.